These 15 T cell receptor beta chains were sequenced from one sample in a study of sequential checkpoint blockade in melanoma. Treatment denoted: randomized to nivolumab then ipilimumab (arm A) or the reverse (arm B). Profiling relied on immunoSEQ multiplex PCR, and the TCRdb table lists in-frame clones only, not all of them. The sample consists of 15,000 to 20,000 clones, 26% of them appearing once. The sequenced sample was tumor tissue (inferred from file names), obtained from a patient given nivolumab and ipilimumab in sequence. These receptors originate from a human donor with melanoma.

This clone was detected only a few times. The chain joins TRBV29-1 to TRBJ1-1, with D unresolved. Germline V lookup: CDR1 SQVTM, CDR2 ANQGSEA. V dropped 4 bases and J dropped 4 bases, with 10 bases sitting between them. The CDR3 has 12 residues. CDR3 in DNA: TGCAGCGTTGGCCAACTGGGCACTGAAGCTTTCTTT. Protein product: CSVGQLGTEAFF.

This clone was observed a few times. The V gene is TRBV6-8, the J gene TRBJ2-1; D gene unclear. CDR1 MNHGY and CDR2 SAAAGT come from the germline V gene. The CDR3 contains 13 residues. V was trimmed by 7 bases and J by 6 bases, leaving 13 bases between them. For the CDR3, the DNA is TGTGCCAGCACCAGAACGTACAGCAATGAGCAGTTCTTC. Translating gives CASTRTYSNEQFF.

The chain is built from TRBV27 and TRBJ1-4, with D uncertain. Germline V lookup: CDR1 MNHEY, CDR2 SMNVEV (reference sequence). Trimming removed 8 bases at V and 8 bases at J, with 15 bases between. The CDR3 sequence is 13 residues long. CDR3 coding DNA: TGTGCCAGCGGCACTCGGACGACCGAAAAACTGTTTTTT. Translating gives CASGTRTTEKLFF.

This clone has more than one count but fewer than ten. The V and J genes are TRBV6-8 and TRBJ2-7; maybe TRBD1 (6 bases). CDR1 and CDR2 from the germline V gene are MNHGY and SAAAGT. With 5 bases removed from V and 2 bases from J, the gap between germline ends came to 13 bases. The CDR3 contains 14 residues. This CDR3 is CASSVSTGTYEQYF. CDR3 DNA sequence: TGTGCCAGCAGTGTCTCGACAGGAACCTACGAGCAGTACTTC.

CDR3 region: CASSQAMGGFYNEQFF. The CDR3 nucleotides read TGTGCCAGCAGCCAAGCCATGGGCGGGTTCTACAATGAGCAGTTCTTC. The chain employs TRBV14 and TRBJ2-1; D perhaps matches TRBD2 (5 bases). Germline V gene data show CDR1 as SGHDN and CDR2 as FVKESK. The CDR3 contains 16 residues. V was trimmed by 1 base and J by 3 bases, leaving 13 bases between them.

This clone has a handful of counts. The chain carries TRBV11-3 and TRBJ2-3, with D perhaps matching TRBD2 (6 bases). This CDR3 region has 17 residues. V was pared by 1 base and J by 1 base, with 15 bases between. The V gene's germline CDR1 is SGHNT and CDR2 YENEEA. CDR3 protein: CASSLGVGLKGTDTQYF. The CDR3 DNA is TGTGCCAGCAGCTTAGGGGTGGGACTTAAGGGCACAGATACGCAGTATTTT. The whole variable domain, filled in from reference TRBV11-3 and TRBJ2-3, reads EAGVVQSPRYKIIEKKQPVAFWCNPISGHNTLYWYLQNLGQGPELLIRYENEEAVDDSQLPKDRFSAERLKGVDSTLKIQPAELGDSAVYLCASSLGVGLKGTDTQYFGPGTRLTVL.

This clone was seen a few times. This chain joins TRBV6-8 and TRBJ2-7; a weak D match, TRBD1 (6 bases). The germline CDR1 and CDR2 sequences are MNHGY and SAAAGT. The CDR3 is 13 amino acids. Trimming left V 6 bases short and J 5 bases short, with 14 bases between. CDR3 residues: CASSSTGSDEQYF. In DNA, the CDR3 is TGTGCCAGCAGCTCAACAGGGAGCGACGAGCAGTACTTC.

Comments on this clone: The junction differs from germline at one of its ends, possibly a read error. This chain joins TRBV6-8 and TRBJ2-2; TRBD1 matches at 8 bases. Germline V gene sequence: CDR1 MNHGY, CDR2 SAAAGT. This CDR3 region has 17 residues. CDR3 sequence: CASSDSWTGSNTGELFF. The DNA for the CDR3 is TGTGCCAGCAGTGACTCTTGGACAGGGTCGAACACCGGGGAGCTGTTTTTT.

The V and J genes are TRBV29-1 and TRBJ2-7, with 7 nucleotides matching TRBD1. V dropped 5 bases and J dropped 6; count of bases not matched to a gene: 13. Germline values: CDR1 SQVTM, CDR2 ANQGSEA. The CDR3 length is 14 residues. DNA for the CDR3: TGCAGCGTTCCCCGGACAGGCGGCCTTGGCGAGCAGTACTTC. Translating it yields CSVPRTGGLGEQYF.

This clone appeared a few times. V is TRBV11-3 and J is TRBJ2-5; tentative D call: TRBD2 (7 bases). Germline CDR1 SGHNT, CDR2 YENEEA. CDR3 length: 17 amino acids. V was clipped by 3 bases and J by 1 base, with 18 bases between them. The CDR3 here is CASSFTRAGAIQETQYF. Written as DNA, the CDR3 is TGTGCCAGCAGCTTTACGCGGGCGGGGGCCATCCAAGAGACCCAGTACTTC.

The J gene is TRBJ2-3, the V gene TRBV5-1; D uncertain. Germline CDR1 is SGHRS and CDR2 is YFSETQ. With 0 bases removed from V and 3 bases from J, the gap between germline ends came to 11 bases. The CDR3 has 15 amino acids. The DNA for the CDR3 is TGCGCCAGCAGCTTGGAGGTGGGGTCGACAGATACGCAGTATTTT. Amino acid sequence: CASSLEVGSTDTQYF.

This clone was seen a few times. The chain carries TRBV12-2 and TRBJ2-7. TRBV12-2 is assigned pseudogene status. The CDR3 is made up of 14 amino acids. For the CDR3, the DNA is TGTGCAAGTCGCTTAGTCCCTTTACTGGGCGAGCAGTACTTC. Protein sequence: CASRLVPLLGEQYF.

There are a few counts of this clone. The chain carries TRBV30 and TRBJ1-5; tentatively, D is TRBD1 (6 bases). Trimming stripped 0 bases from V and 5 bases from J, with 11 bases between. From germline, CDR1 is GTSNPN and CDR2 SVGIG (reference sequence). This CDR3 is built from 14 residues. The CDR3 is CAWSVLGAYQPQHF. The CDR3 nucleotides are TGTGCCTGGAGTGTACTGGGGGCTTATCAGCCCCAGCATTTT.

This clone was counted a few times. The V and J genes are TRBV18 and TRBJ1-5; TRBD1 matches 11 bases. CDR3 length equals 16 residues. J lost 4 bases, V lost 2 bases, and 4 bases had no gene match. Per the germline V gene, CDR1 is KGHSH and CDR2 is LQKENI. CDR3 coding DNA: TGTGCCAGCTCACCAGGGACAGGGGGACTGAATCAGCCCCAGCATTTT. Protein: CASSPGTGGLNQPQHF.

The chain has TRBV28 and TRBJ2-5, with D perhaps TRBD1 (5 bases). This CDR3 is 15 amino acids long. Trimming took 7 bases from V and 2 from J, leaving 17 bases between them. Germline loops: CDR1 MDHEN, CDR2 SYDVKM. CDR3 DNA: TGTGCCAGCACCCTAGGGGTGGGGAAACAAGAGACCCAGTACTTC. It encodes CASTLGVGKQETQYF.